This is a list of T cell receptor beta chains from one sample in a study of blood T cell repertoires in COVID-19. Generated by immunoSEQ multiplex PCR, the TCRdb table keeps only in-frame clones and is missing some. The sample shows some 200,000 clones, roughly nine tenths of them seen only once. Sequencing used peripheral blood. The origin of the receptors is a woman in her forties or fifties with acute or convalescent COVID-19. CDR3s include the opening cysteine and the closing phenylalanine or tryptophan. Each record gives: V gene, J gene, CDR3 protein.

>TRBV5-4|TRBJ2-7
CASRAGTGGNYEQYF
>TRBV27|TRBJ2-1
CASSSSGRAVDEQFF
>TRBV5-4|TRBJ2-3
CASSPLDRGTQYF
>TRBV19|TRBJ1-4
CASLGASNEKLFF
>TRBV5-1|TRBJ2-1
CASSLDRAYNEQFF
>TRBV25-1|TRBJ2-5
CASTPRGIETQYF
>TRBV18|TRBJ1-4
CASSPVGGGGEKLFF
>TRBV29-1|TRBJ1-1
CSVDRDNTEAFF
>TRBV7-8|TRBJ2-1
CASSNRDREQFF
>TRBV2|TRBJ1-2
CASRTGANYGYTF
>TRBV10-1|TRBJ2-1
CASSRGQGAVEQFF
>TRBV9|TRBJ2-1
CASSVGGGVTEQFF
>TRBV5-6|TRBJ2-5
CASKGLVGETQYF
>TRBV5-1|TRBJ2-5
CASSVTSLSTETQYF
>TRBV7-2|TRBJ2-3
CASSFERSNTQYF
>TRBV19|TRBJ1-1
CASSKTRDTEAFF
>TRBV5-5|TRBJ2-5
CASSRTGDQETQYF
>TRBV7-2|TRBJ1-5
CASSLSQGNQPQHF
>TRBV19|TRBJ1-2
CASSIVWGDRADSGYTF